The present T cell receptor (beta chain) was sequenced within a study of cytomegalovirus exposure and HLA in healthy donors. Study-level results: A later analysis found common viral pathogens apparently linked to several of the most significant clusters. Earlier analysis found most TCR beta V segments productive about 90% or about 30% of the time. One variant, a missense change in DCLRE1C, was linked in a later analysis to TCR beta V- and J-gene trimming.

The germline gives CDR1 MDHEN, CDR2 SYDVKM. The CDR3 runs 14 residues. V trimming: 6 bases; J trimming: 5 bases; junction bases outside the gene matches: 8. This clone was detected once. Its antigen remains unknown. This PCR relied on a set of 60 Vbeta primers and 13 Jbeta primers. Repertoires were generated with immunoSEQ multiplex PCR, while TCRdb's copy carries only in-frame clones and drops some. Of around 220,000 clones in the sample, roughly 80% are singletons; the top ten hold about 14%. V gene TRBV28 combines with J gene TRBJ2-3, with 7 positions matching TRBD2. The sequence was obtained from a man aged 40-49 years in good health and CMV-seronegative. Source material: PBMCs. The CDR3 bases are TGTGCCAGCAGACGGCCGGGAGGCCGAGATACGCAGTATTTT. Amino acids: CASRRPGGRDTQYF. The whole variable domain, remainder taken from reference TRBV28 and TRBJ2-3, is DVKVTQSSRYLVKRTGEKVFLECVQDMDHENMFWYRQDPGLGLRLIYFSYDVKMKEKGDIPEGYSVSREKKERFSLILESASTNQTSMYLCASRRPGGRDTQYFGPGTRLTVL.